These T cell receptor beta chains were read from a single sample in a study of blood T cell repertoires in COVID-19. Sequenced by immunoSEQ multiplex PCR; TCRdb stores in-frame clones only, minus some. Here the sample spans around 270,000 clones, less than 90% being singletons. Sequenced material: peripheral blood. The source is a man between 60 and 75 years old with acute or convalescent COVID-19. Both conserved end residues are part of each CDR3. D genes are given only for firm matches. Where a row states a size, it is once, few, many or the class of an expanded clone; other rows omit it.

TGCAGCGTGACGGGGGACTCTGGGGCCAACGTCCTGACTTTC | CSVTGDSGANVLTF | . | TRBJ2-6 | TRBV29-1 | 14 | .
TGTGCTAGTGGTTCTCAGCGGGAGCCCTCCTACGAGCAGTACTTC | CASGSQREPSYEQYF | TRBD2 | TRBJ2-7 | TRBV12-5 | 15 | few
TGTGCCAGCAGATTTACAGGGGCGGATAATTCACCCCTCCACTTT | CASRFTGADNSPLHF | TRBD1 | TRBJ1-6 | TRBV2 | 15 | few
TGTGCCAGCAGTTGGACAGTCAACGAGCAGTACTTC | CASSWTVNEQYF | . | TRBJ2-7 | TRBV2 | 12 | .
TGTGCCAGCTCACCAAGGATGGAGGGTGGTACAGATACGCAGTATTTT | CASSPRMEGGTDTQYF | . | TRBJ2-3 | TRBV18 | 16 | .
TGTGCCAGCGGCCGGGGACTCGAGCAGTTCTTC | CASGRGLEQFF | . | TRBJ2-1 | TRBV14 | 11 | .
TGTGCCAGCAGCTTTAATCCCCGCAATGAGCAGTTCTTC | CASSFNPRNEQFF | . | TRBJ2-1 | TRBV11-2 | 13 | .
TGTGCCAGCAGCTACAGGGGGACTAGCGGATACAATGAGCAGTTCTTC | CASSYRGTSGYNEQFF | TRBD2 | TRBJ2-1 | TRBV6-5 | 16 | once
TGTGCCAGCAGTTTAAGTTGGACAGGGAATTCACCCCTCCACTTT | CASSLSWTGNSPLHF | TRBD1 | TRBJ1-6 | TRBV28 | 15 | .
TGTGCCAGCAGTTCCCCCCCAGAAAAGTACACAGATACGCAGTATTTT | CASSSPPEKYTDTQYF | . | TRBJ2-3 | TRBV27 | 16 | .
TGTGCCAGCACGGGGGGGGTCGGTGAAGCTTTCTTT | CASTGGVGEAFF | . | TRBJ1-1 | TRBV28 | 12 | .
TGTGCCAGCAGCACAACTATGGGACAGGGCTATGGCTACACCTTC | CASSTTMGQGYGYTF | TRBD1 | TRBJ1-2 | TRBV7-9 | 15 | .
TGCGCCAGCAGCTTGGCCCCGGGTAGCGGGAGTACGACAGGTACGCAGTATTTT | CASSLAPGSGSTTGTQYF | TRBD2 | TRBJ2-3 | TRBV5-1 | 18 | .
TGTGCCAGCAGCTCACAGGACTATGGCTACACCTTC | CASSSQDYGYTF | . | TRBJ1-2 | TRBV12-3/TRBV12-4 | 12 | .
TGTGCCAGCAGCTTAGTCGTTCGCCGCGGTAGGCAGGGAAATGGCTACACCTTC | CASSLVVRRGRQGNGYTF | . | TRBJ1-2 | TRBV7-8 | 18 | .
TGCGCCAGCAGCCCTAGACAGGGTATGACTGAAGCTTTCTTT | CASSPRQGMTEAFF | TRBD1 | TRBJ1-1 | TRBV4-1 | 14 | .
TGTGCCAGTAGTACCCCTACTAGCGGGAGATACACTAGCACAGATACGCAGTATTTT | CASSTPTSGRYTSTDTQYF | TRBD2 | TRBJ2-3 | TRBV19 | 19 | .
TGTGCCATCAGTGATCGGCAGGGGATGGGAGAGCAGTACTTC | CAISDRQGMGEQYF | . | TRBJ2-7 | TRBV10-3 | 14 | .
TGTGCCAGCGCGGGGGCGGATACGCAGTATTTT | CASAGADTQYF | . | TRBJ2-3 | TRBV28 | 11 | .
TGCGCCAGCAGCTTGGTACAGGGTCGAACCGGGGAGCTGTTTTTT | CASSLVQGRTGELFF | . | TRBJ2-2 | TRBV5-1 | 15 | .
TGTGCCTGGAGTGTAAGGCCAGGCGGGGAGACCCAGTACTTC | CAWSVRPGGETQYF | . | TRBJ2-5 | TRBV30 | 14 | .
TGTGCCAGTAGTGGGTGGACAGGGGGTATCTCTGGGGCCAACGTCCTGACTTTC | CASSGWTGGISGANVLTF | TRBD1 | TRBJ2-6 | TRBV19 | 18 | once
TGTGCCAGCAGCTTTTTGTTAGGGGACAGGGTTTGGGGCGGGGAGCTGTTTTTT | CASSFLLGDRVWGGELFF | TRBD1 | TRBJ2-2 | TRBV7-2 | 18 | .
TGTGCCAGCAGAGAAAGGACAGGATCTAGCAATCAGCCCCAGCATTTT | CASRERTGSSNQPQHF | TRBD1 | TRBJ1-5 | TRBV6-1 | 16 | .